This T cell receptor beta chain was captured in a study of T cell repertoires in cytomegalovirus infection. Deletions cut 0 bases from V and 5 bases from J, with 14 bases between. The CDR3 contains 17 residues. The V gene's germline CDR1 is MNHEY and CDR2 SVGAGI. One entry per CDR3 protein, called by TCRdb with MiXCR from the reads. In the table there are roughly 500,000 distinct CDR3 sequences, around a third of which are singletons. This clonotype was seen more than once but under ten times. Its antigen is undetermined. This chain links TRBV6-5 with TRBJ1-6; possibly TRBD1 for D (6 bases). The receptor was derived from a human donor in good health (CMV status not recorded). Some clones in this sample may be carry-over from other donors' samples. The sample in question was cultured PBMCs, obtained from culture after CMV antigen stimulation. Here the CDR3 reads CASSYSRSGANNSPLHF. The CDR3 DNA sequence: TGTGCCAGCAGTTACTCGAGATCAGGGGCCAATAATTCACCCCTCCACTTT.